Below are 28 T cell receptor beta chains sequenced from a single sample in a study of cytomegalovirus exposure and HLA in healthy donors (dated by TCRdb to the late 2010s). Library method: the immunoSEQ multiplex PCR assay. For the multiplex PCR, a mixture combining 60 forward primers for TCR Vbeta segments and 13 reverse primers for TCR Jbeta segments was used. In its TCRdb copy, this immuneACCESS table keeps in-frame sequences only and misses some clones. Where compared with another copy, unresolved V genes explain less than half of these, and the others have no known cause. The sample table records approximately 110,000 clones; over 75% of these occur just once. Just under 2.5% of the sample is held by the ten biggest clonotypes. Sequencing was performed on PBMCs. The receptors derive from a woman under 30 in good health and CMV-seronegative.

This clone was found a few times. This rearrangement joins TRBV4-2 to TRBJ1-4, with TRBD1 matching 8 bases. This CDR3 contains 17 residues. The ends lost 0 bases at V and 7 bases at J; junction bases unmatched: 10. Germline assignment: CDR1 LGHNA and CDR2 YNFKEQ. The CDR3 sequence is CASSQETWTGLGEKLFF. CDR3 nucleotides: TGTGCCAGCAGCCAAGAGACCTGGACAGGGCTTGGTGAAAAACTGTTTTTT.

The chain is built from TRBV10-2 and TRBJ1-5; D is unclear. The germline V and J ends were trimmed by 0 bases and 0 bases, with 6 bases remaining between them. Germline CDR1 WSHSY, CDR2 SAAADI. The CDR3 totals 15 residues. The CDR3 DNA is TGCGCCAGCAGTGAGTCTACGGTTAGCAATCAGCCCCAGCATTTT. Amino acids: CASSESTVSNQPQHF.

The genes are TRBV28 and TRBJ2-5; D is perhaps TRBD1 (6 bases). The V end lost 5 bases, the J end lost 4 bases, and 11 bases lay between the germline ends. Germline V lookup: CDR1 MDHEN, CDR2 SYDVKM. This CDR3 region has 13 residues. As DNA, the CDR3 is TGTGCCAGCAGTCCAACAGGGCGAGAGACCCAGTACTTC. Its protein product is CASSPTGRETQYF.

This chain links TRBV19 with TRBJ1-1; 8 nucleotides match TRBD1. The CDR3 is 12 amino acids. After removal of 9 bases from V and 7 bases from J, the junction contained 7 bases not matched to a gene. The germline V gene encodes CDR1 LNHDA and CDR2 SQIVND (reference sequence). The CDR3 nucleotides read TGTGCCAGCAGAGGACAGGGTCTTGAAGCTTTCTTT. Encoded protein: CASRGQGLEAFF.

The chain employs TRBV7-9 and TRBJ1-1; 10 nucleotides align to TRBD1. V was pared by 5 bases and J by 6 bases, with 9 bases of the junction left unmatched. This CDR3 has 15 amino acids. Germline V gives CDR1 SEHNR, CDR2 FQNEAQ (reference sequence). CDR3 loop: CASSPDRGRGPEAFF. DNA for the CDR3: TGTGCCAGCAGCCCCGACAGGGGGCGAGGGCCTGAAGCTTTCTTT.

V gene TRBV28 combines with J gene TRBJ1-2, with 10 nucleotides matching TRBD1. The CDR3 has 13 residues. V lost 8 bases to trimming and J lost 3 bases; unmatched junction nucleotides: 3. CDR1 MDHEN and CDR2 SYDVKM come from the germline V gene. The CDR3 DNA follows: TGTGCCAGCTTGACAGGGGGCTACTATGGCTACACCTTC. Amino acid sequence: CASLTGGYYGYTF.

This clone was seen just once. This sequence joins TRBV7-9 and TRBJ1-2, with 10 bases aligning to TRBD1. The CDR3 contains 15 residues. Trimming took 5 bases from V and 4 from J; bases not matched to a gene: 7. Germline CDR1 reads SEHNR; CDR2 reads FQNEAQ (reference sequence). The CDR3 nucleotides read TGTGCCAGCAGCCCTCGGCGGGACAGGGGCTATGGCTACACCTTC. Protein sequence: CASSPRRDRGYGYTF.

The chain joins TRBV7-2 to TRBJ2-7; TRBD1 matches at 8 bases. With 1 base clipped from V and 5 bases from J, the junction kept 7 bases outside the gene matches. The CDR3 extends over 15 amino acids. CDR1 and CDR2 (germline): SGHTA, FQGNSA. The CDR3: CASSLDRDRGHEQYV. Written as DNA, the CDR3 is TGTGCCAGCAGCTTAGACAGAGACAGGGGTCACGAGCAGTACGTC.

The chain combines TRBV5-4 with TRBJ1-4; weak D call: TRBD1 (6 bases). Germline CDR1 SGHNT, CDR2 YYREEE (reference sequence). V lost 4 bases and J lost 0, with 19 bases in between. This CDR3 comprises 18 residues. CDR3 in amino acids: CASSSTGFGYSTNEKLFF. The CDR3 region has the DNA TGTGCCAGCAGCAGTACAGGGTTTGGGTATTCAACTAATGAAAAACTGTTTTTT.

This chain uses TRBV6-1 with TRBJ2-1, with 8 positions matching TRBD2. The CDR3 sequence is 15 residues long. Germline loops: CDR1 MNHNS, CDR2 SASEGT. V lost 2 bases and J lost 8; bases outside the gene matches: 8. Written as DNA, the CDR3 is TGTGCCAGCAGTGAACCGGGACTAGTAGTCGATGAGCAGTTCTTC. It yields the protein CASSEPGLVVDEQFF.

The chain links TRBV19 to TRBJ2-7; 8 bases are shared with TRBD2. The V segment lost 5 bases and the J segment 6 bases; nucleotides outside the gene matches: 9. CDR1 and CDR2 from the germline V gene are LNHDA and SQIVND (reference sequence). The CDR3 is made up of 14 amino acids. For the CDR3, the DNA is TGTGCCAGTAGTCCACCCGGGAGGGCCTCCGAGCAGTACTTC. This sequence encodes CASSPPGRASEQYF.

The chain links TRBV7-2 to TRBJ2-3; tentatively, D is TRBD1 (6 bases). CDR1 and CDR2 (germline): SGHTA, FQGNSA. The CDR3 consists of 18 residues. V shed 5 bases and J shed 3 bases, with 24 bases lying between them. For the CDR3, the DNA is TGTGCCAGCAGCCTCTCCCCCCCAGGGGCCGGTAGGACAGATACGCAGTATTTT. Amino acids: CASSLSPPGAGRTDTQYF. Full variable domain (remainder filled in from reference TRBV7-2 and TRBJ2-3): GAGVSQSPSNKVTEKGKDVELRCDPISGHTALYWYRQSLGQGLEFLIYFQGNSAPDKSGLPSDRFSAERTGGSVSTLTIQRTQQEDSAVYLCASSLSPPGAGRTDTQYFGPGTRLTVL.

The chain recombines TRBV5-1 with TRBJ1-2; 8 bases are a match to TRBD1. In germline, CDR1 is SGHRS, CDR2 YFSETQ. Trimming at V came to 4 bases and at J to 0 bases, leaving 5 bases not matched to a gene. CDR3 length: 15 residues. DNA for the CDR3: TGCGCCAGCAGCGCCCGACAGGGGACTAACTATGGCTACACCTTC. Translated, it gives CASSARQGTNYGYTF.

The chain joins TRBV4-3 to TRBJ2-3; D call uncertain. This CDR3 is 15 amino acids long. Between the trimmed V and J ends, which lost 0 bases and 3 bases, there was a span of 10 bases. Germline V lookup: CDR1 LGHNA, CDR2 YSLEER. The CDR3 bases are TGCGCCAGCAGCCAAGAGCGGTTGCCAACAGATACGCAGTATTTT. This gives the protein CASSQERLPTDTQYF.

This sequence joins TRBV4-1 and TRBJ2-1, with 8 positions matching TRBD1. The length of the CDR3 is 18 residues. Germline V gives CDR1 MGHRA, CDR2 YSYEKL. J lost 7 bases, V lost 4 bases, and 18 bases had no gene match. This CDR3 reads CASSPYVLPGQDRNEQFF. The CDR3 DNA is TGCGCCAGCAGCCCCTACGTCCTCCCGGGACAGGATAGGAATGAGCAGTTCTTC.

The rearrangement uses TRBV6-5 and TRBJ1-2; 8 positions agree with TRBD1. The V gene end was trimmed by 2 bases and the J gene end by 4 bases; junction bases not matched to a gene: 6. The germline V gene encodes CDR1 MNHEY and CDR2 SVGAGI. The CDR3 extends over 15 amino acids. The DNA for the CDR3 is TGTGCCAGCAGTTACGTGGCCGGGACAGGCTATGGCTACACCTTC. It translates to CASSYVAGTGYGYTF.

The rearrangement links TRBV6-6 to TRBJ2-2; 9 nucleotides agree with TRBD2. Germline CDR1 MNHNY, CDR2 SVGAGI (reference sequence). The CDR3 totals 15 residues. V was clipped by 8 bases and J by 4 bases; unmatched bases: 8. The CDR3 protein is CASSLRGGATGELFF. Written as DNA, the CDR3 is TGTGCCAGCTCCCTACGCGGGGGGGCCACCGGGGAGCTGTTTTTT.

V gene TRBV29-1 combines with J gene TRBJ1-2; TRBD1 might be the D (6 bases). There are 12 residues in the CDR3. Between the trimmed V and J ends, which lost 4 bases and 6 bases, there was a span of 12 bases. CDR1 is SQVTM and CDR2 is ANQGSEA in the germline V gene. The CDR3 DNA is TGCAGCGTTGCCGACAGGCTTAATGGCTACACCTTC. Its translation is CSVADRLNGYTF.

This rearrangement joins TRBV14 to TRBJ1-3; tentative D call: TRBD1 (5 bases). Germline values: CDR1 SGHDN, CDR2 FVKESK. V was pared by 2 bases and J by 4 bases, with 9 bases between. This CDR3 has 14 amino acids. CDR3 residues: CASSQMGLGNTIYF. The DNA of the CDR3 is TGTGCCAGCAGCCAAATGGGGCTCGGAAACACCATATATTTT.

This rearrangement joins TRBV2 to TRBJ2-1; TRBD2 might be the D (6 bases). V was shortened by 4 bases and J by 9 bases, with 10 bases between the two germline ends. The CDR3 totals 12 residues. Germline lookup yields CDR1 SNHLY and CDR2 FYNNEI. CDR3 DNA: TGTGCCAGCAGTGGGGAGGTCAGTGAGCAGTTCTTC. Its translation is CASSGEVSEQFF.

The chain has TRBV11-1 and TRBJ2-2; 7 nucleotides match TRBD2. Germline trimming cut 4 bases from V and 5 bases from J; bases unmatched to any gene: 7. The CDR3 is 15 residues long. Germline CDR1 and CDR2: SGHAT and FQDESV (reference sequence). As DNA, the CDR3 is TGTGCCAGCAGCTATAAGAGGGGAGGGACCGGGGAGCTGTTTTTT. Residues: CASSYKRGGTGELFF.

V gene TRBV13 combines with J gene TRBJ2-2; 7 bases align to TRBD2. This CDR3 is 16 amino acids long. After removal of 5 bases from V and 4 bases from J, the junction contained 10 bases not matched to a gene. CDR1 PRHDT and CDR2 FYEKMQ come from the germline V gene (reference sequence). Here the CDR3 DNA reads TGTGCCAGCAGCCCCGTTTCGGGGGGTATCACCGGGGAGCTGTTTTTT. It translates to CASSPVSGGITGELFF. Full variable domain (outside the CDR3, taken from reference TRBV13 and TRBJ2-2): AAGVIQSPRHLIKEKRETATLKCYPIPRHDTVYWYQQGPGQDPQFLISFYEKMQSDKGSIPDRFSAQQFSDYHSELNMSSLELGDSALYFCASSPVSGGITGELFFGEGSRLTVL.

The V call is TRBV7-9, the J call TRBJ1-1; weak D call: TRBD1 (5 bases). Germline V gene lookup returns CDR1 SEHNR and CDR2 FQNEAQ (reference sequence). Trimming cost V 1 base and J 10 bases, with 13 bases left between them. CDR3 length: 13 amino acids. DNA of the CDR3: TGTGCCAGCAGCTTAGAAGGGGCGCGCGGAGCTTTCTTT. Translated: CASSLEGARGAFF.

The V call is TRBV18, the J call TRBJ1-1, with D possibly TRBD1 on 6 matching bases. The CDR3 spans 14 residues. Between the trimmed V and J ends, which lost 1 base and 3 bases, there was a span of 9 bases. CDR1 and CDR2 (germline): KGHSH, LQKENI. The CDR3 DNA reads TGTGCCAGCTCACCACAGGGGGAGTACACTGAAGCTTTCTTT. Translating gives CASSPQGEYTEAFF.

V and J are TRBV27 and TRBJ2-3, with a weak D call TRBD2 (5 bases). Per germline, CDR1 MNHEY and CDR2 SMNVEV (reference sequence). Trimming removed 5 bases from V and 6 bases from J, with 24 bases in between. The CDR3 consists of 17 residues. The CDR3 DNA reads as TGTGCCAGCAGTCCGCTCTCCCGGACTGCCTTTCCCGATACGCAGTATTTT. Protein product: CASSPLSRTAFPDTQYF.

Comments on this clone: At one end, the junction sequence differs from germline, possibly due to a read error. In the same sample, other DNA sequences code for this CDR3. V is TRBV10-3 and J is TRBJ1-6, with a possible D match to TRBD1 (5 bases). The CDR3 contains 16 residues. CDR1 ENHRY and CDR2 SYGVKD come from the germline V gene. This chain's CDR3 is CAIRYRVQGGNSPLHF. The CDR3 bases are TGTGCCATCAGATACAGAGTTCAGGGTGGCAATTCGCCCCTCCACTTT.

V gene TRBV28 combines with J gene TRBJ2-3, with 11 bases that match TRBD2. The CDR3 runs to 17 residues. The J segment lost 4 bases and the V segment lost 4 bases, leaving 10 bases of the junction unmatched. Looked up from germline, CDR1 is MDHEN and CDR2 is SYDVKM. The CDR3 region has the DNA TGTGCCAGCAGTTCTCGTACTAGCGGGAGTAAGGCAGATACGCAGTATTTT. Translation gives CASSSRTSGSKADTQYF.

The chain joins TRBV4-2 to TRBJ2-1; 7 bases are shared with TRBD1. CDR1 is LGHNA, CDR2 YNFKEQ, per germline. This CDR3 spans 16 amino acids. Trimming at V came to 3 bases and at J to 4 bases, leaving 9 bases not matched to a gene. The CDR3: CASSQPGQSSYNEQFF. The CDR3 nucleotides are TGTGCCAGCAGCCAGCCGGGACAGTCATCTTACAATGAGCAGTTCTTC.